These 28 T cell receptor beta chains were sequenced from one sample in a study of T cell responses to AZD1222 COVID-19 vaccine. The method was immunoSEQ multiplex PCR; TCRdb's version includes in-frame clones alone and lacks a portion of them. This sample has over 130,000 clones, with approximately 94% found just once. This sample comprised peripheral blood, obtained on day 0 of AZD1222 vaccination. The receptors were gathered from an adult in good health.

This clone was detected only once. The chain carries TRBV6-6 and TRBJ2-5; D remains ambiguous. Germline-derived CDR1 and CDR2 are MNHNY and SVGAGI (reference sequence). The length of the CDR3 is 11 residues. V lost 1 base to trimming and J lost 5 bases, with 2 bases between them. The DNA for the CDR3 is TGTGCCAGCAGTTACTGGGAGACCCAGTACTTC. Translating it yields CASSYWETQYF.

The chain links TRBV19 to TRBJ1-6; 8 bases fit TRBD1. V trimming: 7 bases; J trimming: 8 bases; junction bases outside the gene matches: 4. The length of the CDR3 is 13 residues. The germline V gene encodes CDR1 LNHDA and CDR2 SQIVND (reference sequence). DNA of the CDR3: TGTGCCAGTAACCAGGGGGCATATTCACCCCTCCACTTT. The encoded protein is CASNQGAYSPLHF.

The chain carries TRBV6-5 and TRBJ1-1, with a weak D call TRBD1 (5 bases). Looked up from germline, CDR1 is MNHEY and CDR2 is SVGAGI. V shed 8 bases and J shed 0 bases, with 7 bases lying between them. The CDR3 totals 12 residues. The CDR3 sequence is CASGTLNTEAFF. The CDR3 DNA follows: TGTGCCAGCGGGACCTTGAACACTGAAGCTTTCTTT.

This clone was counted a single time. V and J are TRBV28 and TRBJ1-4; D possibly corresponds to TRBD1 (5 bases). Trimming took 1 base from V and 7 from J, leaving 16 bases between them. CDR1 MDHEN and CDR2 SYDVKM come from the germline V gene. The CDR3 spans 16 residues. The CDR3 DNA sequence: TGTGCCAGCAGTTTATCCACCGCGGGGGATCTTGAAAAACTGTTTTTT. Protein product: CASSLSTAGDLEKLFF. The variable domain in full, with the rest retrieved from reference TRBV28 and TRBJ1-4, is DVKVTQSSRYLVKRTGEKVFLECVQDMDHENMFWYRQDPGLGLRLIYFSYDVKMKEKGDIPEGYSVSREKKERFSLILESASTNQTSMYLCASSLSTAGDLEKLFFGSGTQLSVL.

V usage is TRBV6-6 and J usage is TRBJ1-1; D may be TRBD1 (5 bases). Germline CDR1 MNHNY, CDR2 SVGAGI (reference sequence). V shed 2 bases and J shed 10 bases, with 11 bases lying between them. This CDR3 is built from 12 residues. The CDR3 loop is CASSYPGGGAFF. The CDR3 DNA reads TGTGCCAGCAGTTACCCTGGGGGGGGAGCTTTCTTT.

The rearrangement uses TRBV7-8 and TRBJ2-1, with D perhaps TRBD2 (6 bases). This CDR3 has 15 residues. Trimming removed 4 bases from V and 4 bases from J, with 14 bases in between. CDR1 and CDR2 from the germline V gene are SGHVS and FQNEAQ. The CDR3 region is CASSYRLGTYNEQFF. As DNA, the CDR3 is TGTGCCAGCAGCTATCGACTAGGCACGTACAATGAGCAGTTCTTC. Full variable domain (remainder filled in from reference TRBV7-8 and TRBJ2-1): GAGVSQSPRYKVAKRGQDVALRCDPISGHVSLFWYQQALGQGPEFLTYFQNEAQLDKSGLPSDRFFAERPEGSVSTLKIQRTQQEDSAVYLCASSYRLGTYNEQFFGPGTRLTVL.

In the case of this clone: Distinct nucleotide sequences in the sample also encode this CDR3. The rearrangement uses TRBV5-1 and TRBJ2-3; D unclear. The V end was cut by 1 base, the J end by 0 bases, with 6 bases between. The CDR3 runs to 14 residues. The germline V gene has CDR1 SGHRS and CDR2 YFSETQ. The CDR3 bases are TGCGCCAGCAGCTTGAGAGGAAGCACAGATACGCAGTATTTT. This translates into CASSLRGSTDTQYF.

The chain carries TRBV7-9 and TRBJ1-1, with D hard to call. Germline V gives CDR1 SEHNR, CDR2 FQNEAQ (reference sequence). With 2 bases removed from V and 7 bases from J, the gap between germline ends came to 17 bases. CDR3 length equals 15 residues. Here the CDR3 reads CASSLQLDTGSEAFF. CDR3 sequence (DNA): TGTGCCAGCAGCTTACAACTAGACACCGGCAGTGAAGCTTTCTTT.

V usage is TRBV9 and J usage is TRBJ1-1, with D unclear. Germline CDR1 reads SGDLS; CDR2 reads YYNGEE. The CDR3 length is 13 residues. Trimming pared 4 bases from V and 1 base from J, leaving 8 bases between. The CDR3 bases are TGTGCCAGCAGCCCCGGTCCGAACACTGAAGCTTTCTTT. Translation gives CASSPGPNTEAFF.

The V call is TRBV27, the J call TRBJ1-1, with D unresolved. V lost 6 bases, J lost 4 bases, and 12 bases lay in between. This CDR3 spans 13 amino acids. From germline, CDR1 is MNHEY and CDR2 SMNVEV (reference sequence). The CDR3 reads CASRTTGFTEAFF. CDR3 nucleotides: TGTGCCAGCAGGACTACTGGGTTCACTGAAGCTTTCTTT.

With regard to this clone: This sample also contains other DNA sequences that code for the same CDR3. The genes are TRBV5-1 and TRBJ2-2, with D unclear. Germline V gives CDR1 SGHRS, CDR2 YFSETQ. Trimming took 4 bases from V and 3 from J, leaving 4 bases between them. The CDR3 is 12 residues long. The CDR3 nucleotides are TGCGCCAGCAGCAGAGACACCGGGGAGCTGTTTTTT. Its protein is CASSRDTGELFF.

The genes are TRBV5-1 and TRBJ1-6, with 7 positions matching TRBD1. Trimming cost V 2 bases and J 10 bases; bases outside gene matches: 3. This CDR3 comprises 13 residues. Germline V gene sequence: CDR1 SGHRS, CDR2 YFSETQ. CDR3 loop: CASSFQGGSPLHF. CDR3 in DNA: TGCGCCAGCAGCTTTCAGGGGGGCTCACCCCTCCACTTT. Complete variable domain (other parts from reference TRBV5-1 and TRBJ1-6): KAGVTQTPRYLIKTRGQQVTLSCSPISGHRSVSWYQQTPGQGLQFLFEYFSETQRNKGNFPGRFSGRQFSNSRSEMNVSTLELGDSALYLCASSFQGGSPLHFGNGTRLTVT.

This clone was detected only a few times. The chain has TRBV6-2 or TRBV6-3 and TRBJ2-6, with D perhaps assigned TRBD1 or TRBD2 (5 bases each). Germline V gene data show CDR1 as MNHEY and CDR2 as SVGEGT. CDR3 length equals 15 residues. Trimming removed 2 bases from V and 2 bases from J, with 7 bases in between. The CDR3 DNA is TGTGCCAGCAGTTACGAGGGGACTGGGGCCAACGTCCTGACTTTC. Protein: CASSYEGTGANVLTF.

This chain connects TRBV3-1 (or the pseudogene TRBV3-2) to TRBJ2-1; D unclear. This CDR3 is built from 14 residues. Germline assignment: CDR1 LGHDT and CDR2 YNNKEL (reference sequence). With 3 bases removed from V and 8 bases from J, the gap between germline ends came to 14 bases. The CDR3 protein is CASSQPSLGYEQFF. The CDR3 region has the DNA TGTGCCAGCAGCCAGCCCTCGTTGGGGTATGAGCAGTTCTTC.

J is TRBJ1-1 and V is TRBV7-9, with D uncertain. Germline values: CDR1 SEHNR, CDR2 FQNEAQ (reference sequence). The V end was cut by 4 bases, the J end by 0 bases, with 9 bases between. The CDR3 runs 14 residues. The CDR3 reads CASSSRLMNTEAFF. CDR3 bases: TGTGCCAGCAGCTCTAGGCTCATGAACACTGAAGCTTTCTTT.

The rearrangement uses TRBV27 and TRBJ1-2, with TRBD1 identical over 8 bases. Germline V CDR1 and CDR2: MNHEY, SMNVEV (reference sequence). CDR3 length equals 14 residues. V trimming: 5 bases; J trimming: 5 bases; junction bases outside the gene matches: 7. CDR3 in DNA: TGTGCCAGCAGTCTTGGACAGGGAGAATATGGCTACACCTTC. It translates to CASSLGQGEYGYTF.

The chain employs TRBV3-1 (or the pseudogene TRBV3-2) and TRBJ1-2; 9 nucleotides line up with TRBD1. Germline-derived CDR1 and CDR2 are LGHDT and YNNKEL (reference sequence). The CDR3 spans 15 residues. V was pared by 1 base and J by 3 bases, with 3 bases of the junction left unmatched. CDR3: CASSQVRTGDYGYTF. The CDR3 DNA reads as TGTGCCAGCAGCCAAGTCAGGACAGGGGACTATGGCTACACCTTC.

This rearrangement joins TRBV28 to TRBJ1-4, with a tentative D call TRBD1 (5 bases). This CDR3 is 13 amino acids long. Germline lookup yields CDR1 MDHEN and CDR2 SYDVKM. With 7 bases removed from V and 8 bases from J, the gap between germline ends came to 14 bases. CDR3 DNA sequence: TGTGCCAGCAATTCACAGGTTCGAGAAAAACTGTTTTTT. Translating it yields CASNSQVREKLFF.

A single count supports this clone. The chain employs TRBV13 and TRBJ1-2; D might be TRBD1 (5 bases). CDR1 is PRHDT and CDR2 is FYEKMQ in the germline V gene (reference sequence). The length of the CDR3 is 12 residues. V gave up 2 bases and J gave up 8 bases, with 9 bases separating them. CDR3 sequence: CASSLLRGGYTF. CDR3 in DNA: TGTGCCAGCAGCTTATTGCGGGGCGGCTACACCTTC.

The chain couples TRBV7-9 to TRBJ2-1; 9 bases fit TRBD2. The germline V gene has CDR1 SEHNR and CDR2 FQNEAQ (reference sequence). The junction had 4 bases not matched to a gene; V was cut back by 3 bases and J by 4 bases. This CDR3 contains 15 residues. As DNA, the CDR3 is TGTGCCAGCAGCTTCTCCCTAGCGGGGTACAATGAGCAGTTCTTC. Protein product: CASSFSLAGYNEQFF.

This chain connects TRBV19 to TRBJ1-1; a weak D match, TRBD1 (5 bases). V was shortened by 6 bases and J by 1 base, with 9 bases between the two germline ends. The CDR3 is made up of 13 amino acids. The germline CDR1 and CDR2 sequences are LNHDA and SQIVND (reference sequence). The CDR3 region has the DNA TGTGCCAGTAGCAGGGCTAGGAACACTGAAGCTTTCTTT. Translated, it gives CASSRARNTEAFF.

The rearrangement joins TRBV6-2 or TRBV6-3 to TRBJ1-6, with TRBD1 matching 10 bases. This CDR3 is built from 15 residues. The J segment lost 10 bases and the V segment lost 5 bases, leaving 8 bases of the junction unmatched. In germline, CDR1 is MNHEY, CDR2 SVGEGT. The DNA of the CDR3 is TGTGCCAGCAGTACCCGACAGGGGGCGCGGTCACCCCTCCACTTT. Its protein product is CASSTRQGARSPLHF.

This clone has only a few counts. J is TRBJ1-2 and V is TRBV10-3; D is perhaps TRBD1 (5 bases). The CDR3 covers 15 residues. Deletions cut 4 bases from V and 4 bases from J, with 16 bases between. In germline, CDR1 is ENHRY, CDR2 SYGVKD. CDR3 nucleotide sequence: TGTGCCATCAGTGGGCAGGGAGCAAGAAGCTATGGCTACACCTTC. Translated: CAISGQGARSYGYTF.

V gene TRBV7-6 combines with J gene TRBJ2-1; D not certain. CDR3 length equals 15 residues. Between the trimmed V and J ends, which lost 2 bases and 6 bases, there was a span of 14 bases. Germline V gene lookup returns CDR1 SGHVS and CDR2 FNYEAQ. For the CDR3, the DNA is TGTGCCAGCAGCTTAACCACGAGTCGCGTCAATGAGCAGTTCTTC. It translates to CASSLTTSRVNEQFF.

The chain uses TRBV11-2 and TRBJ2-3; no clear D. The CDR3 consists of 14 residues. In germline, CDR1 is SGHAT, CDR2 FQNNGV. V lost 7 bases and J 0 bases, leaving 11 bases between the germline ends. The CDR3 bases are TGTGCCAGCAACCGGCTACTAAGCACAGATACGCAGTATTTT. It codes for CASNRLLSTDTQYF.

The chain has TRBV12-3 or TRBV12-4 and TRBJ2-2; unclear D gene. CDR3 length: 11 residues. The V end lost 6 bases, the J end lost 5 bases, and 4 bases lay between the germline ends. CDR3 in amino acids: CASRKTGELFF. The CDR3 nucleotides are TGTGCCAGCAGGAAGACCGGGGAGCTGTTTTTT.

In DNA, the CDR3 is TGTGCCAGCAGCCAACAACGGGCCCAGTACTTC. Translation: CASSQQRAQYF. The chain combines TRBV5-6 with TRBJ2-5; the D is unclear. The V and J ends lost 4 bases and 9 bases respectively, with 10 bases between them. Per germline, CDR1 SGHDT and CDR2 YYEEEE. CDR3 length: 11 residues. The full variable domain, its missing parts supplied by reference TRBV5-6 and TRBJ2-5, is DAGVTQSPTHLIKTRGQQVTLRCSPKSGHDTVSWYQQALGQGPQFIFQYYEEEERQRGNFPDRFSGHQFPNYSSELNVNALLLGDSALYLCASSQQRAQYFGPGTRLLVL.

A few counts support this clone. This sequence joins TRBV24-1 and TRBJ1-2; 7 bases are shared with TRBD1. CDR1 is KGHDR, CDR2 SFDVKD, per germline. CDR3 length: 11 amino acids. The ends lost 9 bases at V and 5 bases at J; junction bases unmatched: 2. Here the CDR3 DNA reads TGTGCCACCTCAGGGGGGTATGGCTACACCTTC. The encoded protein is CATSGGYGYTF.